This TCR beta chain comes out of a study of vaccination and CD4 T cells after COVID-19. On the study more broadly: It was a median around 100 days after diagnosis, with a range of 35 to 161, that post-COVID samples were drawn. Both day-14 and day-161-to-241 post-vaccine samples exist for a few convalescent patients.

This clonotype was counted only a few times. Its antigen is unidentified. Cultured CD4+ T cells had their DNA profiled by the Oncomine TCR Beta short-read assay. Extraction of genomic DNA was performed on cultured CD4+ T cells. TCRdb re-called the PCR reads with MiXCR, one entry per CDR3 protein. The sample lists 21,000 or so distinct CDR3 sequences, roughly 44% occurring once. Time point noted: late sampling 161 to 241 days after vaccination in three convalescent patients. As for treatment: roughly ten-day PBMC culture with coronavirus spike peptide pools or control peptides (ViraFEST assay). ViraFEST enlarged antigen-specific T cell populations with peptide pools and afterwards sequenced TCRs. CDR3 length: 14 residues. V shed 0 bases and J shed 7 bases, with 13 bases lying between them. The germline CDR1 and CDR2 sequences are DFQATT and SNEGSKA (reference sequence).

The sample in question was CD4+ T cells from blood, cultured in vitro, obtained about 7 months after SARS-CoV-2 vaccination. This chain links TRBV20-1 with TRBJ2-1; unclear D gene. The receptor comes from a human donor who had recovered from COVID-19. Here the CDR3 reads CSARDWRGRNEQFF. CDR3 sequence (DNA): TGCAGTGCTAGAGATTGGCGAGGAAGGAATGAGCAGTTCTTC.